This T cell receptor (beta chain) is drawn from a study of identifying expanded T cells in peripheral blood. Sequencing was performed with immunoSEQ multiplex PCR; in TCRdb, only in-frame clones are kept and a portion is missing. The sample carries roughly 90,000 clones, about 85% recorded once. This clone has just a few counts. What it binds is unknown. Collection occurred without any documented infections or immune events in donors. Study-level points and caveats: Across healthy donors, higher total template counts meant significantly greater roughly 2-week count variance. Technical replicates showed approximately 1.2 changed clones; two weeks roughly 16; four weeks 19.

The CDR3 length is 13 residues. Germline CDR1 reads GTSNPN; CDR2 reads SVGIG (reference sequence). The V end lost 2 bases, the J end lost 0 bases, and 5 bases lay between the germline ends. The chain recombines TRBV30 with TRBJ1-5; D remains unclear. Sequences were obtained from blood. The sequence was collected from a person aged 18 to 70 in good health. The DNA of the CDR3 is TGTGCCTGGAGTCCCAATAGCAATCAGCCCCAGCATTTT. Translating it yields CAWSPNSNQPQHF.